Listed below are T cell receptor beta chains from one sample, sequenced in a study of identical twins. MiXCR, applied by TCRdb to the 5' RACE reads, yields one record per CDR3 protein. Here the sample spans 250,000 or so distinct CDR3 sequences, approximately 6.8% being singletons. These same data were also listed under a study on yellow fever vaccine responses in identical twins.

Sequenced input: CD8+ T cells sorted from blood. These receptors originate from a woman in her late teens or twenties in good health. The CDR3 runs from the conserved cysteine through the conserved F or W. The order of the fields is CDR3 protein, CDR3 DNA, V gene, D gene, clone size, J gene. A D gene is named only where the DNA matches it firmly. The size entry is marked missing in some rows and otherwise reads once, few, many or a size class.

CASREVLGYGYTF TGCGCCAGCAGGGAGGTCTTAGGCTATGGCTACACCTTC TRBV5-1 - - TRBJ1-2
CATSRVGGRRGGEQFF TGTGCCACCAGCAGAGTTGGCGGGAGGAGAGGCGGGGAGCAGTTCTTC TRBV15 TRBD2 - TRBJ2-1
CASSDLGETQYF TGTGCCAGCAGCGACTTGGGAGAGACCCAGTACTTC TRBV7-9 - few TRBJ2-5
CANRQGLADSFSTDTQYF TGTGCCAACAGACAAGGACTAGCAGATTCCTTTAGCACAGATACGCAGTATTTT TRBV10-3 TRBD2 - TRBJ2-3
CASRGLDEQFF TGTGCCAGCAGAGGGCTGGATGAGCAGTTCTTC TRBV12-3/TRBV12-4 - many TRBJ2-1
CASSLGGQYANYGYTF TGTGCCAGCAGCTTAGGGGGACAGTATGCTAACTATGGCTACACCTTC TRBV7-6 TRBD1 - TRBJ1-2
CASSPEVTNIQYF TGCGCCAGCAGCCCCGAAGTAACAAACATTCAGTACTTC TRBV4-1 - many TRBJ2-4
CASSQGASSVVNEQFF TGTGCCAGCAGCCAAGGGGCGAGTAGCGTCGTGAATGAGCAGTTCTTC TRBV4-2 - few TRBJ2-1
CASTPGGANTGELFF TGTGCCAGCACCCCCGGGGGAGCGAACACCGGGGAGCTGTTTTTT TRBV6-1 - few TRBJ2-2
CASSRGSGRSLYEQYF TGTGCCAGCAGTCGGGGTAGCGGGAGGTCCCTCTACGAGCAGTACTTC TRBV28 TRBD2 - TRBJ2-7
CASSLEPGDGNQPQHF TGTGCCAGCAGCTTAGAACCGGGAGATGGGAATCAGCCCCAGCATTTT TRBV7-6 - - TRBJ1-5
CASSPGTSPYNEQFF TGTGCCAGCAGCCCTGGGACTAGCCCTTACAATGAGCAGTTCTTC TRBV7-3 TRBD2 few TRBJ2-1
CASSPWAGVAGGKNTGELFF TGTGCCAGCAGTCCCTGGGCAGGGGTTGCGGGAGGGAAGAACACCGGGGAGCTGTTTTTT TRBV27 TRBD2 - TRBJ2-2
CASRDRVAYNEQFF TGTGCCAGCAGAGACAGGGTGGCCTACAATGAGCAGTTCTTC TRBV2 TRBD1 - TRBJ2-1
CASSFRGVHEQFF TGTGCCAGCAGCTTCAGGGGTGTCCATGAGCAGTTCTTC TRBV28 - few TRBJ2-1
CASSSDLLSGELFF TGTGCCAGCAGCTCGGACCTTCTGTCCGGGGAGCTGTTTTTT TRBV5-5 - - TRBJ2-2
CASSGEQGREAEQYF TGTGCCAGCAGCGGCGAACAGGGCCGAGAAGCCGAGCAGTACTTC TRBV7-9 - few TRBJ2-7
CASSFTLRPGGSGADTQYF TGTGCCAGCAGTTTTACCCTCCGGCCGGGCGGGAGCGGCGCAGATACGCAGTATTTT TRBV12-3/TRBV12-4 TRBD2 few TRBJ2-3
CASSFQTERSFSGANVLTF TGTGCCAGCAGTTTCCAGACAGAAAGATCCTTCTCTGGGGCCAACGTCCTGACTTTC TRBV27 - - TRBJ2-6
CATSDSLDGGHTDTQYF TGTGCCACCAGTGATTCCCTCGACGGGGGGCACACAGATACGCAGTATTTT TRBV24-1 - many TRBJ2-3
CATSRGGGLGWTQYF TGTGCCACCAGCAGAGGGGGGGGCCTAGGGTGGACCCAGTACTTC TRBV15 - few TRBJ2-5
CASSIDTGELFF TGTGCCAGTAGTATCGACACCGGGGAGCTGTTTTTT TRBV19 - many TRBJ2-2
CSVETSFWDSQATEAFF TGCAGCGTTGAAACCTCATTCTGGGACAGCCAAGCCACTGAAGCTTTCTTT TRBV29-1 TRBD1 - TRBJ1-1
CSAREGRGAPVQFF TGCAGTGCTAGAGAGGGGCGGGGGGCCCCTGTGCAGTTCTTC TRBV20-1 TRBD2 many TRBJ2-1
CASSLRGDTDTQYF TGTGCCAGCAGCCTTCGGGGGGACACAGATACGCAGTATTTT TRBV6-2/TRBV6-3 TRBD2 - TRBJ2-3
CATRDRLGTEAFF TGTGCCACCCGCGACAGGCTCGGCACTGAAGCTTTCTTT TRBV12-3/TRBV12-4 - many TRBJ1-1
CASSLVGGHQETQYF TGTGCCAGCAGTTTAGTGGGGGGTCACCAAGAGACCCAGTACTTC TRBV12-3/TRBV12-4 - many TRBJ2-5
CASSDGDRHEAFF TGTGCCAGCAGTGACGGGGACAGGCATGAAGCTTTCTTT TRBV6-4 TRBD1 many TRBJ1-1
CASSPTGTGTEAFF TGTGCCAGCAGTCCGACAGGGACGGGTACTGAAGCTTTCTTT TRBV28 TRBD1 - TRBJ1-1
CSAREAGPGELFF TGCAGTGCTAGAGAGGCGGGACCCGGGGAGCTGTTTTTT TRBV20-1 - once TRBJ2-2
CASSDDDRAPLQETQYF TGTGCCAGCAGCGACGATGACAGGGCCCCACTCCAAGAGACCCAGTACTTC TRBV7-9 TRBD1 - TRBJ2-5
CASSYGQGGADTQYF TGTGCCAGCAGTTACGGGCAGGGAGGTGCAGATACGCAGTATTTT TRBV6-5 - - TRBJ2-3
CASSATGGGGTEAFF TGTGCCAGCAGCGCAACAGGGGGCGGTGGAACTGAAGCTTTCTTT TRBV9 TRBD1 many TRBJ1-1
CASSPQGTEAFF TGCGCCAGCAGTCCACAGGGGACTGAAGCTTTCTTT TRBV5-1 TRBD1 many TRBJ1-1
CSARIAGVDYNEQFF TGCAGTGCTAGAATAGCGGGAGTCGATTACAATGAGCAGTTCTTC TRBV20-1 TRBD2 many TRBJ2-1
CASSLAGDFIGTGTSGELFF TGTGCCAGCAGCTTAGCTGGGGATTTCATAGGGACAGGGACTTCGGGGGAGCTGTTTTTT TRBV13 TRBD1 few TRBJ2-2
CASSLGLAGNNEQFF TGTGCCAGCAGCTTAGGACTAGCGGGAAATAATGAGCAGTTCTTC TRBV7-8 TRBD2 many TRBJ2-1
CSARALTSGEINEQFF TGCAGTGCTAGAGCCCTCACTAGCGGAGAAATCAATGAGCAGTTCTTC TRBV20-1 TRBD2 many TRBJ2-1
CATGFYETNYGYTF TGTGCCACCGGGTTCTACGAGACTAACTATGGCTACACCTTC TRBV24-1 - - TRBJ1-2
CASSYEWGETQYF TGTGCCAGCAGCTACGAGTGGGGGGAGACCCAGTACTTC TRBV7-9 - few TRBJ2-5
CASSQGWAQPQHF TGTGCCAGCTCACAGGGGTGGGCTCAGCCCCAGCATTTT TRBV6-1 TRBD1 many TRBJ1-5
CASSLLAGAGTEAFF TGTGCCAGCAGTCTCCTGGCGGGGGCTGGCACTGAAGCTTTCTTT TRBV12-3/TRBV12-4 - many TRBJ1-1